Listed below are T cell receptor beta chains from one sample, sequenced in a study of CD8+ T cells in alopecia areata. TCRdb's table, derived via immunoSEQ multiplex PCR, lists solely in-frame clones and lacks some. The sample shows 45,000 to 70,000 clones, 95% to 97% of them seen only once. This material consisted of CD8+ T cells sorted from blood, taken at week 0. Every receptor here comes from a human donor with alopecia areata. The CDR3 runs from the conserved cysteine through the conserved F or W. A D gene is named only where the DNA matches it firmly. Some rows mark clone size as missing; the rest say once, few, many or name a class of expanded clone.

TRBV29-1	TRBJ1-1	.	.	CSVAVGVTEAFF	TGCAGCGTTGCCGTAGGGGTTACCGAAGCTTTCTTT
TRBV4-1	TRBJ1-5	.	.	CASSQESRRHQPQHF	TGCGCCAGCAGCCAAGAAAGTAGACGACATCAGCCCCAGCATTTT
TRBV18	TRBJ2-7	.	.	CASSPTGIDEQYF	TGTGCCAGCTCACCAACAGGGATCGACGAGCAGTACTTC
TRBV15	TRBJ2-5	.	TRBD2	CATSRGGVGISGGETQYF	TGTGCCACCAGCAGAGGAGGAGTCGGAATCTCGGGAGGGGAGACCCAGTACTTC
TRBV4-1	TRBJ2-7	.	TRBD2	CASSQASGYEQYF	TGCGCCAGCAGCCAGGCTAGCGGTTACGAGCAGTACTTC
TRBV4-1	TRBJ2-1	.	.	CASSPGGRGGYNEQFF	TGCGCCAGCAGCCCAGGGGGACGGGGGGGCTACAATGAGCAGTTCTTC
TRBV4-3	TRBJ2-7	.	TRBD1	CASSQDLGQGFYEQYF	TGCGCCAGCAGCCAAGACTTAGGACAGGGGTTCTACGAGCAGTACTTC
TRBV4-1	TRBJ2-5	.	.	CASSQEAGPETQYF	TGCGCCAGCAGCCAAGAGGCAGGGCCGGAGACCCAGTACTTC
TRBV7-2	TRBJ2-7	.	TRBD1	CASSITTGAYEQYF	TGTGCCAGCAGCATTACGACAGGGGCCTACGAGCAGTACTTC
TRBV29-1	TRBJ2-7	.	TRBD1	CSAMIGGQGIYEQYF	TGCAGCGCCATGATTGGGGGACAGGGAATATACGAGCAGTACTTC
TRBV14	TRBJ1-5	.	.	CASSQGTGMGQPQHF	TGTGCCAGCAGCCAAGGAACAGGGATGGGTCAGCCCCAGCATTTT
TRBV11-2	TRBJ1-4	.	TRBD1	CASSHPQGRGLEKLFF	TGTGCCAGCAGCCACCCCCAGGGCAGGGGGCTTGAAAAACTGTTTTTT
TRBV6-5	TRBJ2-5	.	.	CASSDRYQETQYF	TGTGCCAGCAGTGACAGGTATCAAGAGACCCAGTACTTC
TRBV7-2	TRBJ2-7	once	.	CASSLRVLGRGTYEQYF	TGTGCCAGCAGCTTAAGGGTACTAGGCAGGGGAACCTACGAGCAGTACTTC
TRBV11-3	TRBJ2-5	.	TRBD2	CASSPRGASGGRETQYF	TGTGCCAGCAGCCCAAGAGGTGCTAGCGGGGGTCGGGAGACCCAGTACTTC
TRBV7-2	TRBJ2-6	.	TRBD1	CASSSPGQGRSGANVLTF	TGTGCCAGCAGCTCACCGGGACAGGGTCGATCTGGGGCCAACGTCCTGACTTTC
TRBV2	TRBJ2-2	.	.	CASSPTAGWGELFF	TGTGCCAGCAGCCCTACAGCGGGTTGGGGGGAGCTGTTTTTT
TRBV7-9	TRBJ1-6	.	.	CASTSGQHYNSPLHF	TGTGCCAGCACCTCAGGACAGCACTATAATTCACCCCTCCACTTT
TRBV6-5	TRBJ2-7	.	TRBD2	CASSWGGRYEQYF	TGTGCCAGCAGTTGGGGGGGTAGGTACGAGCAGTACTTC
TRBV5-6	TRBJ1-2	once	.	CASSRQSGYGYTF	TGTGCCAGCAGTCGACAATCGGGGTATGGCTACACCTTC
TRBV13	TRBJ2-5	.	.	CASSNGGEGQETQYF	TGTGCCAGCAGCAATGGTGGGGAAGGTCAAGAGACCCAGTACTTC
TRBV11-2	TRBJ1-1	.	.	CASSAHRSLNTEAFF	TGTGCCAGCAGCGCCCACAGGTCTCTGAACACTGAAGCTTTCTTT
TRBV2	TRBJ2-1	.	.	CASSVGTSLTSSYNEQFF	TGTGCCAGCAGTGTTGGGACAAGTTTGACAAGCTCCTACAATGAGCAGTTCTTC
TRBV30	TRBJ2-2	.	TRBD1	CAWSETGGLGELFF	TGTGCCTGGAGTGAGACAGGGGGCCTCGGGGAGCTGTTTTTT